The rows below give T cell receptor beta chains drawn from one sample of a study of cytomegalovirus exposure and HLA in healthy donors. Sequencing used immunoSEQ multiplex PCR; TCRdb keeps in-frame clones, though not all of them. Of 150,000 to 200,000 clones listed, 70% to 85% are singletons. The material sequenced was PBMCs. The receptors stem from a boy between 2 and 10 years old in good health and CMV-seronegative. Both conserved end residues are part of each CDR3. The D gene is left open where the match is weak. The size entry is marked missing in some rows and otherwise reads once, few, many or a size class.

d_gene	v_gene	j_gene	abundance	CDR3nt	CDR3aa
NA	TRBV6-6	TRBJ1-6	few	TGTGCCAGCAAAGTAGGCGGGGAGGATTCACCCCTCCACTTT	CASKVGGEDSPLHF
TRBD1	TRBV5-4	TRBJ2-7	NA	TGTGCCAGCAGCCTACCGGGACAGGGAGCCTACGAGCAGTACTTC	CASSLPGQGAYEQYF
NA	TRBV27	TRBJ1-6	NA	TGTGCCAGCGGGAGGGGTCGTACCTATAATTCACCCCTCCACTTT	CASGRGRTYNSPLHF
NA	TRBV5-1	TRBJ2-5	NA	TGCGCCAGCAGCTTGGGGGCAGCCCAAGAGACCCAGTACTTC	CASSLGAAQETQYF
NA	TRBV5-4	TRBJ2-3	NA	TGTGCCAGCGGTGCCCTTAGCGGAAGCACAGATACGCAGTATTTT	CASGALSGSTDTQYF
NA	TRBV27	TRBJ1-1	NA	TGTGCCAGCAGCTCCGTGACAGCTCCGAACACTGAAGCTTTCTTT	CASSSVTAPNTEAFF
TRBD1	TRBV9	TRBJ2-7	NA	TGTGCCAGCAGCGCGGGACAGGGAGTCGAGTACGAGCAGTACTTC	CASSAGQGVEYEQYF
NA	TRBV7-8	TRBJ1-6	NA	TGTGCCAGCAGACAGACCTCCTATAATTCACCCCTCCACTTT	CASRQTSYNSPLHF
TRBD2	TRBV5-4	TRBJ2-3	NA	TGTGCCAGCAGCTGGGGGACTAGCGGCACAGATACGCAGTATTTT	CASSWGTSGTDTQYF
NA	TRBV5-1	TRBJ2-3	NA	TGCGCCAGCGGCCAGGGGCGGCTGGGCACAGATACGCAGTATTTT	CASGQGRLGTDTQYF
NA	TRBV5-8	TRBJ2-6	NA	TGTGCCAGCAGCTTGTTAACGGTGATCTCTGGGGCCAACGTCCTGACTTTC	CASSLLTVISGANVLTF
NA	TRBV7-6	TRBJ1-3	NA	TGTGCCAGCAGCGAATTTTGGGGGGAGTCAGGAAACACCATATATTTT	CASSEFWGESGNTIYF
TRBD2	TRBV10-3	TRBJ2-1	NA	TGTGCCATCAGTGAAGGAGGTGGGAATAGCGGGGGGATCAATGAGCAGTTCTTC	CAISEGGGNSGGINEQFF
NA	TRBV5-1	TRBJ2-5	NA	TGCGCCAGCAGCTTGCAACGAGGGCAAGAGACCCAGTACTTC	CASSLQRGQETQYF
NA	TRBV6-1	TRBJ2-7	NA	TGTGCCAGCAGTGGAGGAAGGGGATCGAATTACGAGCAGTACTTC	CASSGGRGSNYEQYF
TRBD2	TRBV6-6	TRBJ2-1	NA	TGTGCCAGCAGTTCCCTAGCGGGGGAAGGAAATGAGCAGTTCTTC	CASSSLAGEGNEQFF
NA	TRBV15	TRBJ2-5	NA	TGTGCCACCAGCAGAGAACCTCCCCTAGGTAAAGAGACCCAGTACTTC	CATSREPPLGKETQYF
NA	TRBV2	TRBJ1-2	few	TGTGCCAGCAGTGATTACAGATCCATAGGTGGCTACACCTTC	CASSDYRSIGGYTF
TRBD1	TRBV7-9	TRBJ1-3	NA	TGTGCCAGCAGCTCATTAACAGGGGTAGGAAACACCATATATTTT	CASSSLTGVGNTIYF
NA	TRBV5-4	TRBJ2-7	once	TGTGCCAGCAGCTTGAAGAGGGAGGTTTCCTACGAGCAGTACTTC	CASSLKREVSYEQYF
NA	TRBV19	TRBJ1-2	NA	TGTGCCAGTAGTTCCCGGGTAAATGGCTACACCTTC	CASSSRVNGYTF
TRBD1	TRBV5-1	TRBJ2-5	few	TGCGCCAGCAGCGGACAGGGGAACCAAGAGACCCAGTACTTC	CASSGQGNQETQYF
TRBD1	TRBV5-8	TRBJ1-1	NA	TGTGCCAGCAGCCATATGGACAGGGCGAACACTGAAGCTTTCTTT	CASSHMDRANTEAFF
TRBD2	TRBV30	TRBJ2-1	NA	TGTGCCTGGAGTATCCGGGGGGGGTACAATGAGCAGTTCTTC	CAWSIRGGYNEQFF
NA	TRBV10-3	TRBJ2-2	few	TGTGCCATCAGTGACGGGTACGCCGGGGAGCTGTTTTTT	CAISDGYAGELFF
TRBD1	TRBV18	TRBJ2-7	few	TGTGCCAGCTCATCCCAGGGGGACGGCGAGCAGTACTTC	CASSSQGDGEQYF